This TCR beta chain is from a study of blood T cell repertoires in COVID-19. Study context: Spain, Italy and the United States supplied samples that represented acute and convalescent COVID-19. PBMCs, B-cell-depleted T cells, or T cells provided the cDNA or gDNA that made up the material.

CDR1 is LGHNA, CDR2 YNFKEQ, per germline. The V segment lost 0 bases and the J segment 1 base; nucleotides outside the gene matches: 14. The CDR3 consists of 20 residues. In the study's own analysis: The authors estimated nucleated cell counts from reference gene primer amplification. TCRdb's table, derived via immunoSEQ multiplex PCR, lists solely in-frame clones and lacks some. V and J calls plus clone size are reproduced from that table; the DNA served to infer D and trimming. The table lists approximately 110,000 clones, about 84% of them singletons. What was sequenced was peripheral blood. The chain employs TRBV4-2 and TRBJ2-5; 10 bases align to TRBD2. This receptor was identified in a human donor in a cohort sampled during active COVID-19. In DNA form, the CDR3 reads TGTGCCAGCAGCCAAGAGCCCCTAGCGGGAGTTTGGGGGGCCCAAGAGACCCAGTACTTC. Amino acid sequence: CASSQEPLAGVWGAQETQYF.